The 3 T cell receptor beta chains presented below share a single source sample, sequenced in a study of shared clonotypes between healthy human individuals (dated by TCRdb to about 2020). The library was built by means of the immunoSEQ multiplex PCR assay. Not all clones reach the TCRdb copy of this immuneACCESS table, which keeps in-frame sequences only. Checked studies attribute under half of the gap to unresolved V genes and leave the rest unexplained. The sample profile shows millions of clones; approximately 94% of them were found once. The ten largest clones capture roughly 0.14% of the sample. Sequenced input: naive CD4+ T cells sorted from blood. In the paper's terms, the cell subset or site label means: CD45RA+ positively selected. The source is a man aged 18 to 29 in good health.

This chain joins TRBV5-6 and TRBJ1-2, with D unresolved. CDR1 and CDR2 from the germline V gene are SGHDT and YYEEEE. The CDR3 consists of 13 residues. Trimming pared 6 bases from V and 7 bases from J, leaving 16 bases between. The CDR3 loop is CASTLGISIGYTF. The CDR3 DNA reads TGTGCCAGCACCCTCGGAATTTCTATTGGCTACACCTTC.

The chain uses TRBV6-1 and TRBJ1-6; D is possibly TRBD1 (6 bases). The V end was cut by 10 bases, the J end by 7 bases, with 14 bases between. Germline CDR1 reads MNHNS; CDR2 reads SASEGT. This CDR3 comprises 13 residues. CDR3 amino acids: CATRGGRNSPLHF. CDR3 DNA sequence: TGTGCCACCAGAGGGGGGCGCAATTCACCCCTCCACTTT.

V gene TRBV2 combines with J gene TRBJ2-3; D not certain. The V gene's germline CDR1 is SNHLY and CDR2 FYNNEI. This CDR3 is built from 11 residues. V shed 3 bases and J shed 5 bases, with 3 bases lying between them. The CDR3 region has the DNA TGTGCCAGCAGTGAGATAGATACGCAGTATTTT. This codes for CASSEIDTQYF.